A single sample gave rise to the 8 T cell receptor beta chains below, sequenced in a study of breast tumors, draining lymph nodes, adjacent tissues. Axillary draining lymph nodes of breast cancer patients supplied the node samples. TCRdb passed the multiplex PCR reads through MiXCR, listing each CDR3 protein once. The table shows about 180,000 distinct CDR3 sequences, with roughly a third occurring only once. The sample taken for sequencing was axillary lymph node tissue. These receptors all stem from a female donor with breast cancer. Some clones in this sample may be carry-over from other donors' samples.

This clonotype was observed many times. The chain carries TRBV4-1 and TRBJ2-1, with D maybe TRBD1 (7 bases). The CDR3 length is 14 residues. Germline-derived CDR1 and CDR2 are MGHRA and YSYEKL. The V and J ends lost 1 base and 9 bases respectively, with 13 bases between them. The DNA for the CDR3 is TGCGCCAGCAGCCAAGGGACAGGAGCGGGTGAGCAGTTCTTC. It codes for CASSQGTGAGEQFF.

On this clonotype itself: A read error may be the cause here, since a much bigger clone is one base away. As DNA, the CDR3 is TGTGCCAGCAGCCAAATGGGCGGGAGGGGAGATACGCAGTATTTT. This gives the protein CASSQMGGRGDTQYF. The J gene is TRBJ2-3, the V gene TRBV3-1; 9 bases are shared with TRBD2. Germline CDR1 is LGHDT and CDR2 is YNNKEL (reference sequence). This CDR3 is 15 amino acids long. Trimming cost V 2 bases and J 5 bases; bases outside gene matches: 5.

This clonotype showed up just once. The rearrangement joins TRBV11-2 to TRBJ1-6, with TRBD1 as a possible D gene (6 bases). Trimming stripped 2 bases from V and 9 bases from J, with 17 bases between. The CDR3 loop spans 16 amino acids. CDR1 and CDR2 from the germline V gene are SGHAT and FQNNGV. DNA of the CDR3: TGTGCCAGCAGCTTACTGGGGGGCCAGGGTGGTTCACCCCTCCACTTT. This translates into CASSLLGGQGGSPLHF.

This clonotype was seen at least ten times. The DNA of the CDR3 is TGTGCCAGCAGTCCAGCAGATAGCAATCAGCCCCAGCATTTT. Its translation is CASSPADSNQPQHF. The gene calls are TRBV12-3 or TRBV12-4 and TRBJ1-5; D is ambiguous. Trimming pared 5 bases from V and 0 bases from J, leaving 8 bases between. The CDR3 totals 14 residues.

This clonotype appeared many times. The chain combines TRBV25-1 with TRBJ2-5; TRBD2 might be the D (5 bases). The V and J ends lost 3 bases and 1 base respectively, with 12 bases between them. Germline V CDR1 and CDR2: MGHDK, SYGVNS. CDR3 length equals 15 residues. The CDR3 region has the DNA TGTGCCAGCAGTGACGCGGGCCTACCCCAAGAGACCCAGTACTTC. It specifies CASSDAGLPQETQYF.

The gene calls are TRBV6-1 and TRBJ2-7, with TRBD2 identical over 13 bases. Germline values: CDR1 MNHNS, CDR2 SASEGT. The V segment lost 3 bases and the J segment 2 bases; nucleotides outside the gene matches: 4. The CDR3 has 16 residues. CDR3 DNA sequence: TGTGCCAGCAGTGACCCGGGACTAGCGGGAACCTACGAGCAGTACTTC. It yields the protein CASSDPGLAGTYEQYF.

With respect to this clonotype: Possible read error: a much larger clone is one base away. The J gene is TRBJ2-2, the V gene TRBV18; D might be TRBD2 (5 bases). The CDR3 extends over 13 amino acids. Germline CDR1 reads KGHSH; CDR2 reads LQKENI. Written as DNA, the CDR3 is TGTGCCAGCTCACGACAAAACACCGGGGAGCTGTCTTTT. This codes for CASSRQNTGELSF.

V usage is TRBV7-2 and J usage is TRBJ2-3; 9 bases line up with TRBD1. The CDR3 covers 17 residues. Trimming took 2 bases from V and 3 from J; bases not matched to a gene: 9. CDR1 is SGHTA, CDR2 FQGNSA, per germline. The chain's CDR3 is CASSLTRDRVGTDTQYF. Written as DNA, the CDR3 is TGTGCCAGCAGCTTAACCCGGGACAGGGTAGGGACAGATACGCAGTATTTT.